This T cell receptor beta chain derives from a study of T cell changes during pregnancy in multiple sclerosis. Method: immunoSEQ multiplex PCR; TCRdb's copy keeps in-frame clones and lacks some. The table includes approximately 74,000 clones, approximately 90% detected once. The CDR3 is made up of 15 amino acids. Trimming shortened V by 5 bases and J by 7 bases, and 18 bases separated the two germline ends. Germline V CDR1 and CDR2: SGHTA, FQGNSA. This chain joins TRBV7-2 and TRBJ1-5; a weak D match, TRBD1 (6 bases). The source of this sequence is a female donor with multiple sclerosis, enrolled in a pregnancy study. The starting material was peripheral blood, obtained before pregnancy. Here the CDR3 DNA reads TGTGCCAGCAGCAACCGGGGGGGGCTCGGACAGCCCCAGCATTTT. Translation: CASSNRGGLGQPQHF.